The 17 T cell receptor beta chains given below trace back to one sample, sequenced in a study of blood T cell repertoires in COVID-19. The table came from immunoSEQ multiplex PCR; TCRdb's copy has only in-frame clones and leaves some out. The profile shows approximately 150,000 clones, roughly nine tenths of them singletons. Material: peripheral blood. These receptor sequences come from a man between 60 and 75 years old with active or convalescent COVID-19.

This clone is a singleton in its sample. This chain uses TRBV28 with TRBJ1-1; no clear D gene. Germline V gives CDR1 MDHEN, CDR2 SYDVKM. Trimming took off 3 bases at V and 0 bases at J, with 8 bases between the two ends. The CDR3 sequence is 14 residues long. The CDR3 region is CASSFRVVNTEAFF. The CDR3 nucleotides are TGTGCCAGCAGTTTTCGGGTAGTGAACACTGAAGCTTTCTTT.

The V and J genes are TRBV6-5 and TRBJ1-2; possibly TRBD1 for D (5 bases). Trimming stripped 6 bases from V and 10 bases from J, with 21 bases between. Looked up from germline, CDR1 is MNHEY and CDR2 is SVGAGI. The CDR3 runs 14 residues. CDR3 loop: CASSSDSGDRDYTF. The CDR3 DNA is TGTGCCAGCAGCTCAGACAGTGGCGACCGTGACTACACCTTC.

The chain uses TRBV19 and TRBJ2-2, with 7 bases fitting TRBD1. Germline values: CDR1 LNHDA, CDR2 SQIVND (reference sequence). The CDR3 runs 17 residues. The J segment lost 5 bases and the V segment lost 6 bases, leaving 15 bases of the junction unmatched. DNA for the CDR3: TGTGCCAGTAGCCCGCTGACAGGGAGCGCTTATACCGGGGAGCTGTTTTTT. Its translation is CASSPLTGSAYTGELFF. The complete variable domain, with remaining parts taken from reference TRBV19 and TRBJ2-2, reads DGGITQSPKYLFRKEGQNVTLSCEQNLNHDAMYWYRQDPGQGLRLIYYSQIVNDFQKGDIAEGYSVSREKKESFPLTVTSAQKNPTAFYLCASSPLTGSAYTGELFFGEGSRLTVL.

The sample holds one count of this clone. This chain links TRBV3-1 (or the pseudogene TRBV3-2) with TRBJ2-5; 9 bases match TRBD1. The CDR3 runs 14 residues. CDR1 LGHDT and CDR2 YNNKEL come from the germline V gene (reference sequence). Unmatched junction bases numbered 5, after V lost 4 bases and J lost 5 bases. The CDR3 DNA follows: TGTGCCAGCAGCCCCGGGACAGGGCGGGAGACCCAGTACTTC. Translation gives CASSPGTGRETQYF.

About this clone itself: Other DNA sequences in this sample translate to the same CDR3. The chain joins TRBV7-2 to TRBJ2-1; D is possibly TRBD2 (7 bases). Germline V gives CDR1 SGHTA, CDR2 FQGNSA. The V end was cut by 0 bases, the J end by 4 bases, with 10 bases between. CDR3 length equals 15 residues. Written as DNA, the CDR3 is TGTGCCAGCAGCTTAGCGGGGGGGCTATACAATGAGCAGTTCTTC. It encodes CASSLAGGLYNEQFF.

This chain connects TRBV27 to TRBJ2-4; possible D gene TRBD2, 6 bases. Trimming stripped 5 bases from V and 0 bases from J, with 17 bases between. The length of the CDR3 is 17 residues. CDR1 and CDR2 (germline): MNHEY, SMNVEV (reference sequence). CDR3 loop: CASSLGTPQLAKNIQYF. CDR3 coding DNA: TGTGCCAGCAGTCTCGGGACTCCTCAACTAGCCAAAAACATTCAGTACTTC.

This clone was recorded a few times. The gene calls are TRBV6-4 and TRBJ1-5; TRBD1 aligns across 7 bases. Unmatched junction bases numbered 5, after V lost 3 bases and J lost 3 bases. CDR1 and CDR2 (germline): MRHNA, SNTAGT. The CDR3 runs to 15 residues. In DNA form, the CDR3 reads TGTGCCAGCAGTGAGTCGGGACAGAACAATCAGCCCCAGCATTTT. It is translated as CASSESGQNNQPQHF.

V and J are TRBV5-1 and TRBJ2-2, with 7 bases fitting TRBD1. The J segment lost 5 bases and the V segment lost 0 bases, leaving 7 bases of the junction unmatched. CDR3 size: 16 residues. CDR1 and CDR2 (germline): SGHRS, YFSETQ. DNA of the CDR3: TGCGCCAGCAGCTTGGAGGACAGGTTGGGTACCGGGGAGCTGTTTTTT. Translated: CASSLEDRLGTGELFF.

As DNA, the CDR3 is TGTGCCAGTAGTATCCGGGACAGAGGAGAGCAGTACTTC. This codes for CASSIRDRGEQYF. The chain has TRBV19 and TRBJ2-7; TRBD1 aligns across 7 bases. The CDR3 runs 13 residues. The junction had 6 bases not matched to a gene; V was cut back by 3 bases and J by 7 bases. The V gene's germline CDR1 is LNHDA and CDR2 SQIVND (reference sequence).

V usage is TRBV7-2 and J usage is TRBJ1-1, with TRBD1 matching 7 bases. V gave up 7 bases and J gave up 4 bases; unmatched junction bases: 6. Germline CDR1 is SGHTA and CDR2 is FQGNSA. The CDR3 is made up of 13 amino acids. The CDR3 sequence is CASNPTGITEAFF. CDR3 in DNA: TGTGCCAGCAACCCGACAGGGATCACTGAAGCTTTCTTT.

The CDR3 nucleotides read TGTGCCAGCTCACCCCAGACAGTGAACACTGAAGCTTTCTTT. It encodes CASSPQTVNTEAFF. This rearrangement joins TRBV18 to TRBJ1-1, with D perhaps matching TRBD1 (5 bases). This CDR3 comprises 14 residues. V dropped 3 bases and J dropped 0 bases, with 8 bases sitting between them. CDR1 is KGHSH, CDR2 LQKENI, per germline.

This rearrangement joins TRBV3-1 (or the pseudogene TRBV3-2) to TRBJ2-7, with 10 bases fitting TRBD2. Per germline, CDR1 LGHDT and CDR2 YNNKEL (reference sequence). The V segment lost 3 bases and the J segment 8 bases; nucleotides outside the gene matches: 10. The length of the CDR3 is 15 residues. CDR3 residues: CASSQNPLAGAKQYF. CDR3 coding DNA: TGTGCCAGCAGCCAGAATCCGCTAGCGGGAGCCAAGCAGTACTTC.

On this clone itself: Additional DNA sequences in this sample encode the identical CDR3. The chain is built from TRBV19 and TRBJ1-1; TRBD1 matches at 10 bases. With V trimmed by 7 bases and J by 1 base, 3 bases remained unmatched. The CDR3 extends over 14 amino acids. Per the germline V gene, CDR1 is LNHDA and CDR2 is SQIVND (reference sequence). The CDR3 is CASTRTGGNTEAFF. CDR3 bases: TGTGCCAGTACCCGGACAGGGGGGAACACTGAAGCTTTCTTT.

V and J are TRBV7-2 and TRBJ2-1; the match to TRBD2 covers 14 bases. Germline V gene data show CDR1 as SGHTA and CDR2 as FQGNSA. The junction had 4 bases not matched to a gene; V was cut back by 5 bases and J by 7 bases. The CDR3 covers 15 residues. The CDR3 loop reads CASSQGLAGANEQFF. The CDR3 DNA follows: TGTGCCAGCAGCCAGGGACTAGCGGGAGCAAATGAGCAGTTCTTC.

The rearrangement uses TRBV3-1 (or the pseudogene TRBV3-2) and TRBJ2-1; D is perhaps TRBD1 (5 bases). Trimming pared 0 bases from V and 7 bases from J, leaving 19 bases between. CDR1 LGHDT and CDR2 YNNKEL come from the germline V gene (reference sequence). The CDR3 has 17 amino acids. The CDR3 nucleotides are TGTGCCAGCAGCCAAGATCCAACAAGGGGCGCCTGGAATGAGCAGTTCTTC. It translates to CASSQDPTRGAWNEQFF.

The gene calls are TRBV11-2 and TRBJ1-3; perhaps TRBD1 as D (5 bases). V was trimmed by 4 bases and J by 4 bases, leaving 14 bases between them. The CDR3 has 15 amino acids. Per the germline V gene, CDR1 is SGHAT and CDR2 is FQNNGV. In nucleotides, the CDR3 is TGTGCCAGCAGCTCCCCCGCAGGGTCGGGAAACACCATATATTTT. Translation: CASSSPAGSGNTIYF. The full variable domain, in which reference TRBV11-2 and TRBJ1-3 provide the parts outside the CDR3, is EAGVAQSPRYKIIEKRQSVAFWCNPISGHATLYWYQQILGQGPKLLIQFQNNGVVDDSQLPKDRFSAERLKGVDSTLKIQPAKLEDSAVYLCASSSPAGSGNTIYFGEGSWLTVV.

J is TRBJ2-5 and V is TRBV3-1 (or the pseudogene TRBV3-2); no reliable D call. V lost 1 base, J lost 4 bases, and 16 bases lay in between. The germline V gene has CDR1 LGHDT and CDR2 YNNKEL (reference sequence). This CDR3 is built from 16 residues. The CDR3 bases are TGTGCCAGCAGCCAAGTGGTGATAGTCGGGTCAGAGACCCAGTACTTC. Amino acids: CASSQVVIVGSETQYF.